This is a list of T cell receptor beta chains from one sample in a study of CD8+ T cells in alopecia areata. The repertoire was sequenced with immunoSEQ multiplex PCR; TCRdb's copy has only in-frame clones and lacks some. The sample yields 70,000 or so clones, around 29% seen once. Sequences were derived from CD8+ T cells sorted from blood, sampled at week 4, from a patient treated with tofacitinib. These receptors all come from a human donor with alopecia areata. The CDR3 runs from the conserved cysteine through the conserved F or W. D genes are given only for firm matches. For some rows the clone size is stated as once, few or many, or as a class when expanded; others skip it.

D: TRBD1; J: TRBJ1-2; size: -; V: TRBV23-1; CDR3: CASSQTSGDRGILDDGYTF; DNA: TGCGCCAGCAGTCAAACATCGGGGGACAGGGGGATCTTAGACGACGGCTACACCTTC
D: TRBD2; J: TRBJ2-7; size: -; V: TRBV29-1; CDR3: CSVVGGRGYEQYF; DNA: TGCAGCGTTGTAGGCGGGAGGGGCTACGAGCAGTACTTC
D: TRBD2; J: TRBJ2-1; size: -; V: TRBV27; CDR3: CASSSGTSGANEQFF; DNA: TGTGCCAGCAGTTCCGGGACTAGCGGGGCCAATGAGCAGTTCTTC
D: -; J: TRBJ1-2; size: -; V: TRBV6-1; CDR3: CASSGSSYGYTF; DNA: TGTGCCAGCAGTGGATCATCCTATGGCTACACCTTC
D: -; J: TRBJ1-1; size: -; V: TRBV29-1; CDR3: CSGGLDTEAFF; DNA: TGCAGCGGCGGGTTGGACACTGAAGCTTTCTTT
D: TRBD2; J: TRBJ2-3; size: -; V: TRBV9; CDR3: CASSAGLAGWGDTQYF; DNA: TGTGCCAGCAGCGCCGGACTAGCGGGGTGGGGAGATACGCAGTATTTT
D: -; J: TRBJ2-3; size: -; V: TRBV5-1; CDR3: CASSWTSPDTQYF; DNA: TGCGCCAGCAGCTGGACCAGCCCAGATACGCAGTATTTT
D: -; J: TRBJ1-1; size: many; V: TRBV28; CDR3: CASSLGNTEAFF; DNA: TGTGCCAGCAGTTTAGGGAACACTGAAGCTTTCTTT
D: -; J: TRBJ2-4; size: few; V: TRBV7-9; CDR3: CASSYRGWAKNIQYF; DNA: TGTGCCAGCAGCTACCGGGGTTGGGCCAAAAACATTCAGTACTTC
D: -; J: TRBJ2-5; size: once; V: TRBV30; CDR3: CAWRDAQHGARETQYF; DNA: TGTGCCTGGAGGGACGCGCAGCATGGGGCGAGGGAGACCCAGTACTTC
D: -; J: TRBJ1-1; size: -; V: TRBV7-8; CDR3: CASSGRSGLAEAFF; DNA: TGTGCCAGCAGCGGAAGATCCGGGCTGGCTGAAGCTTTCTTT
D: TRBD1; J: TRBJ2-7; size: few; V: TRBV29-1; CDR3: CSVERWDRDSYEQYF; DNA: TGCAGCGTTGAAAGGTGGGACAGGGACTCCTACGAGCAGTACTTC
D: TRBD1; J: TRBJ1-2; size: -; V: TRBV30; CDR3: CAWRQGGNYGYTF; DNA: TGTGCCTGGAGACAGGGGGGAAACTATGGCTACACCTTC
D: -; J: TRBJ2-7; size: -; V: TRBV29-1; CDR3: CSVAPDTSYEQYF; DNA: TGCAGCGTTGCCCCGGATACCTCCTACGAGCAGTACTTC
D: TRBD1; J: TRBJ2-3; size: -; V: TRBV19; CDR3: CASSMVWIGTGASDTQYF; DNA: TGTGCCAGTAGTATGGTATGGATTGGGACAGGGGCATCAGATACGCAGTATTTT
D: -; J: TRBJ2-5; size: few; V: TRBV7-8; CDR3: CASRGRGRGETQYF; DNA: TGTGCCAGCAGGGGAAGAGGGAGAGGAGAGACCCAGTACTTC
D: -; J: TRBJ2-6; size: -; V: TRBV7-8; CDR3: CASSLSSGANVLTF; DNA: TGTGCCAGCAGCTTAAGTTCTGGGGCCAACGTCCTGACTTTC
D: -; J: TRBJ1-4; size: few; V: TRBV30; CDR3: CAWNDPETNEKLFF; DNA: TGTGCCTGGAATGACCCAGAAACTAATGAAAAACTGTTTTTT
D: -; J: TRBJ1-5; size: few; V: TRBV7-9; CDR3: CASSPISNQPQHF; DNA: TGTGCCAGCAGCCCGATTAGCAATCAGCCCCAGCATTTT
D: -; J: TRBJ2-5; size: -; V: TRBV9; CDR3: CASSVSGEETQYF; DNA: TGTGCCAGCAGCGTATCGGGGGAGGAGACCCAGTACTTC
D: -; J: TRBJ1-1; size: -; V: TRBV7-9; CDR3: CASSLGTEAFF; DNA: TGTGCCAGCAGCTTAGGCACTGAAGCTTTCTTT
D: -; J: TRBJ2-1; size: many; V: TRBV14; CDR3: CASAFSYNEQFF; DNA: TGTGCCAGCGCGTTCTCCTACAATGAGCAGTTCTTC
D: -; J: TRBJ2-7; size: -; V: TRBV4-3; CDR3: CASSQESGGGEQYF; DNA: TGCGCCAGCAGCCAAGAGTCAGGAGGAGGCGAGCAGTACTTC
D: TRBD1; J: TRBJ2-1; size: -; V: TRBV29-1; CDR3: CSVGPDRGRLMDEQFF; DNA: TGCAGCGTCGGGCCCGACAGGGGGCGCTTAATGGATGAGCAGTTCTTC
D: -; J: TRBJ2-1; size: -; V: TRBV7-9; CDR3: CASSLAVGSPNEQFF; DNA: TGTGCCAGCAGCTTAGCGGTAGGCAGCCCCAATGAGCAGTTCTTC
D: -; J: TRBJ1-1; size: -; V: TRBV6-5; CDR3: CASSSSGTEAFF; DNA: TGTGCCAGCAGTTCCAGTGGTACTGAAGCTTTCTTT
D: TRBD2; J: TRBJ2-1; size: -; V: TRBV4-1; CDR3: CASNPSGRYNEQFF; DNA: TGCGCCAGCAATCCTAGCGGGAGGTACAATGAGCAGTTCTTC
D: TRBD2; J: TRBJ2-7; size: -; V: TRBV25-1; CDR3: CASSPPSTSGSYEQYF; DNA: TGTGCCAGCAGCCCACCCTCGACTAGCGGATCCTACGAGCAGTACTTC
D: -; J: TRBJ1-2; size: -; V: TRBV29-1; CDR3: CSVEAHFYGYTF; DNA: TGCAGCGTTGAAGCCCACTTTTATGGCTACACCTTC
D: -; J: TRBJ1-5; size: -; V: TRBV4-1; CDR3: CASSQESNSNQPQHF; DNA: TGCGCCAGCAGCCAAGAAAGCAATAGCAATCAGCCCCAGCATTTT
D: -; J: TRBJ2-2; size: few; V: TRBV29-1; CDR3: CSVVEGTGELFF; DNA: TGCAGCGTTGTCGAGGGAACCGGGGAGCTGTTTTTT
D: TRBD1; J: TRBJ2-1; size: -; V: TRBV30; CDR3: CAWATGQGFNEQFF; DNA: TGTGCCTGGGCGACGGGACAGGGGTTCAATGAGCAGTTCTTC
D: -; J: TRBJ2-7; size: few; V: TRBV5-1; CDR3: CASSPVQPSYEQYF; DNA: TGCGCCAGCAGCCCGGTTCAACCCTCCTACGAGCAGTACTTC
D: -; J: TRBJ2-3; size: once; V: TRBV7-9; CDR3: CASSGRWETASTDTQYF; DNA: TGTGCCAGCAGCGGGCGTTGGGAGACAGCTAGCACAGATACGCAGTATTTT
D: TRBD1; J: TRBJ2-1; size: -; V: TRBV14; CDR3: CASSLDRGALNEQFF; DNA: TGTGCCAGCAGCCTCGACAGGGGAGCCCTCAATGAGCAGTTCTTC
D: TRBD1; J: TRBJ2-1; size: few; V: TRBV27; CDR3: CASSPGQPPYNEQFF; DNA: TGTGCCAGCAGCCCGGGACAGCCCCCCTACAATGAGCAGTTCTTC
D: -; J: TRBJ1-1; size: few; V: TRBV9; CDR3: CASSVVGSYTEAFF; DNA: TGTGCCAGCAGCGTAGTCGGCAGCTACACTGAAGCTTTCTTT
D: TRBD1; J: TRBJ2-2; size: -; V: TRBV19; CDR3: CASSIRGLTRTGILAGELFF; DNA: TGTGCCAGTAGTATAAGGGGCCTTACGCGGACAGGGATCTTGGCCGGGGAGCTGTTTTTT
D: -; J: TRBJ1-1; size: few; V: TRBV5-8; CDR3: CASSFGGADTEAFF; DNA: TGTGCCAGCAGCTTCGGGGGTGCAGACACTGAAGCTTTCTTT
D: -; J: TRBJ2-7; size: -; V: TRBV29-1; CDR3: CSVTPGPLGYEQYF; DNA: TGCAGCGTCACACCGGGGCCCCTTGGTTACGAGCAGTACTTC
D: -; J: TRBJ2-2; size: -; V: TRBV2; CDR3: CASSEVTGELFF; DNA: TGTGCCAGCAGTGAAGTCACCGGGGAGCTGTTTTTT
D: -; J: TRBJ2-1; size: -; V: TRBV19; CDR3: CASSMGETSYNEQFF; DNA: TGTGCCAGTAGTATGGGTGAGACCTCATACAATGAGCAGTTCTTC
D: TRBD2; J: TRBJ2-2; size: many; V: TRBV11-2; CDR3: CASSAFGTSLSGELFF; DNA: TGTGCCAGCAGCGCGTTTGGGACTAGCCTCTCCGGGGAGCTGTTTTTT
D: -; J: TRBJ1-2; size: once; V: TRBV29-1; CDR3: CSVGPGRQTNYGYTF; DNA: TGCAGCGTCGGCCCGGGAAGGCAGACTAACTATGGCTACACCTTC
D: TRBD1; J: TRBJ2-1; size: once; V: TRBV5-1; CDR3: CASSANRGPYNEQFF; DNA: TGCGCCAGCAGCGCAAACAGGGGACCCTACAATGAGCAGTTCTTC
D: TRBD1; J: TRBJ2-3; size: -; V: TRBV30; CDR3: CAWGTGGINTQYF; DNA: TGTGCCTGGGGGACAGGGGGCATAAATACGCAGTATTTT
D: TRBD1; J: TRBJ2-7; size: once; V: TRBV28; CDR3: CAGRQGNSYEQYF; DNA: TGTGCCGGCAGACAGGGGAACTCCTACGAGCAGTACTTC
D: TRBD2; J: TRBJ2-1; size: -; V: TRBV11-2; CDR3: CASSGRTSGGLEEQFF; DNA: TGTGCCAGCAGCGGGCGGACTAGCGGGGGCCTTGAGGAGCAGTTCTTC